This is a list of T cell receptor beta chains from one sample in a study of spatial heterogeneity in lung cancer. TCRdb re-analysed the 5' RACE reads in MiXCR, keeping a single row per CDR3 protein. The sample includes about 10,000 distinct CDR3 sequences, more than 10% of them seen just once. Sequenced here: lung tumor tissue, sampled at surgery. These receptor sequences come from a male donor with early-stage non-small cell lung cancer. Both conserved end residues are part of each CDR3. A D gene is named only where the DNA matches it firmly. Size is stated for part of the rows, as once, few or many counts, or as a class when the clone is expanded.

CDR3nt,CDR3aa,d_gene,v_gene,j_gene,abundance
TGCAGTGCTAGTACAAGCCTTTCCTACGAGCAGTACTTC,CSASTSLSYEQYF,NA,TRBV20-1,TRBJ2-7,NA
TGTGCCAGCAGCGCAGTCCAAGGCTTGAGGGAGCTGTTTTTT,CASSAVQGLRELFF,NA,TRBV7-2,TRBJ2-2,many
TGTGCCATCCAGGGGACTAGCGGGTCCTACAATGAGCAGTTCTTC,CAIQGTSGSYNEQFF,TRBD2,TRBV10-3,TRBJ2-1,medium-sized
TGTGCCAGCAGCCAAACGAATACGCAGTATTTT,CASSQTNTQYF,NA,TRBV11-3,TRBJ2-3,NA
TGCAGTGCTAGACCGACAGGCCACTTAGGAGCTTTCTTT,CSARPTGHLGAFF,NA,TRBV20-1,TRBJ1-1,few
TGTGCCAGCAGTTCACCAGGGGCCGGCCAGACCCAGTACTTC,CASSSPGAGQTQYF,NA,TRBV12-3/TRBV12-4,TRBJ2-5,large
TGCAGTGCTAGTGTGCCGGGACAGCAAGAGACCCAGTACTTC,CSASVPGQQETQYF,TRBD1,TRBV20-1,TRBJ2-5,NA
TGTGCCAGCAGTGCCCGAAGGGGGCTTAAGCAGTACTTC,CASSARRGLKQYF,TRBD1,TRBV27,TRBJ2-7,NA
TGTGCCAGCAGTGGAGAGTACTACGAGCAGTACTTC,CASSGEYYEQYF,NA,TRBV6-1,TRBJ2-7,few
TGCGCCAGCAGCCAATGGGACAGGGACCAAGAGACCCAGTACTTC,CASSQWDRDQETQYF,TRBD1,TRBV4-3,TRBJ2-5,many
TGCAGCGTTGCGTCGGGACAGATCTATGGCTACACCTTC,CSVASGQIYGYTF,TRBD1,TRBV29-1,TRBJ1-2,NA
TGTGCCAGCAGTCCTGAAAGCGGTGGGGCCAACGTCCTGACTTTC,CASSPESGGANVLTF,NA,TRBV12-3/TRBV12-4,TRBJ2-6,NA
TGCAGCACTTGGCAGGACAGTAACTATGGCTACACCTTC,CSTWQDSNYGYTF,NA,TRBV29-1,TRBJ1-2,medium-sized
TGTGCCAGCAGAGGGCCAGGTGGAAACACCATATATTTT,CASRGPGGNTIYF,NA,TRBV6-6,TRBJ1-3,medium-sized
TGTGCCAGCAGCCAAGGGGTACTGATTGAGACGAATGAAAAACTGTTTTTT,CASSQGVLIETNEKLFF,NA,TRBV3-1,TRBJ1-4,many
TGTGCCAGCAGTTTTTACAGCGCGAACACCGGGGAGCTGTTTTTT,CASSFYSANTGELFF,NA,TRBV12-3/TRBV12-4,TRBJ2-2,NA
TGCAGTGCCCTCAGTCCCTCAAAGAACACTGAAGCTTTCTTT,CSALSPSKNTEAFF,NA,TRBV20-1,TRBJ1-1,medium-sized
TGTGCCACTACCGGGACAGGGCCTAACTACGAGCAGTACTTC,CATTGTGPNYEQYF,TRBD1,TRBV10-3,TRBJ2-7,many
TGCAGCGTGACAGGACTCTCCTACGAGCAGTACTTC,CSVTGLSYEQYF,NA,TRBV29-1,TRBJ2-7,many
TGTGCCAGCCGAGGGCCACAGGGGGCGAGAGGGGAGCTGTTTTTT,CASRGPQGARGELFF,TRBD1,TRBV2,TRBJ2-2,many
TGTGCCATCAGTGAGTCGAATCGCCAGGGGGACTCCTACGAGCAGTACTTC,CAISESNRQGDSYEQYF,TRBD1,TRBV10-3,TRBJ2-7,many
TGTGCCACCAGCAGAGATGGTAATTCACCCCTCCACTTT,CATSRDGNSPLHF,NA,TRBV15,TRBJ1-6,many
TGTGCCAGCAGCTTAGTAACGGGACAGGGGTACGAGCAGTACTTC,CASSLVTGQGYEQYF,TRBD1,TRBV7-2,TRBJ2-7,medium-sized
TGTGCCAGCAGCTCTTCAGGGGGTACCTATGGCTACACCTTC,CASSSSGGTYGYTF,TRBD1,TRBV7-3,TRBJ1-2,medium-sized
TGTGCCAGCAGCCCAAGGCTAGGTGGGACCGGGGAGCTGTTTTTT,CASSPRLGGTGELFF,NA,TRBV7-9,TRBJ2-2,many
TGTGCCAGCAGTTACGCGACAGGGAGGACTGAAGCTTTCTTT,CASSYATGRTEAFF,TRBD1,TRBV6-6,TRBJ1-1,many
TGTGCCAGCAACTTGGGTGGGGGTATTCCTGAAGCTTTCTTT,CASNLGGGIPEAFF,NA,TRBV12-3/TRBV12-4,TRBJ1-1,medium-sized
TGTGCCAGCAGCTTATCCAGGTCGATTAATTCACCCCTCCACTTT,CASSLSRSINSPLHF,NA,TRBV7-6,TRBJ1-6,few
TGTGCCAGCAGTTTATCCGCAGGGATAGCAACTAATGAAAAACTGTTTTTT,CASSLSAGIATNEKLFF,NA,TRBV27,TRBJ1-4,medium-sized
TGCAGCGGCGGACTATCATACAATGAGCAGTTCTTC,CSGGLSYNEQFF,NA,TRBV29-1,TRBJ2-1,NA
TGCAGTGCCGCCCTGACAGGGGGCTTTGGAAACACCATATATTTT,CSAALTGGFGNTIYF,TRBD1,TRBV20-1,TRBJ1-3,many
TGTGCCAGCAGCGCCGGGACAGCATCCACTGAAGCTTTCTTT,CASSAGTASTEAFF,TRBD1,TRBV27,TRBJ1-1,large
TGCGCCAGCAGCTTGCAGGGCGGGAGTATCGTAGATACGCAGTATTTT,CASSLQGGSIVDTQYF,TRBD2,TRBV5-1,TRBJ2-3,many